This TCR beta chain came from a study of T cell repertoires in cytomegalovirus infection. A few counts support this clonotype. TCRdb reprocessed the reads with MiXCR, giving one entry per CDR3 protein. The table shows 150,000 to 200,000 distinct CDR3 sequences, with about a tenth occurring only once. The V end lost 2 bases, the J end lost 4 bases, and 6 bases lay between the germline ends. The CDR3 spans 12 residues. CDR1 and CDR2 (germline): MDHEN, SYDVKM. The rearrangement joins TRBV28 to TRBJ2-7; D is uncertain. Sequences were obtained from PBMCs. The TCR sequence derives from a human donor in good health (CMV status not recorded). Some clones in this sample may be carry-over from other donors' samples. The CDR3 region is CASSLGFYEQYF. The DNA for the CDR3 is TGTGCCAGCAGTTTAGGATTTTACGAGCAGTACTTC.